This T cell receptor delta chain was identified in a study of Vδ1+ human thymocytes. Regarding the study as a whole: Thymic delta-chain repertoires held 15% to 20% Vdelta2 sequences and few Vdelta3, despite high sort purity. Thymic TRG and TRD repertoires appeared highly polyclonal.

V was cut by 4 bases and J by 0 bases, with 21 bases left in between. The CDR3 contains 18 residues. Germline CDR1 TSWWSYY, CDR2 QGS. Extracted RNA was reverse transcribed into cDNA. Pooled V-gene forward primers with one constant-region reverse primer generated the CDR3 amplicons by multiplex PCR. TCRdb used CATT to re-call clones from the multiplex PCR reads. Here the sample spans around 76,000 delta-chain clones, around 35% being singletons. In regard to this clone: Its antigen remains unidentified.

J is TRDJ1 and V is TRDV1, with a tentative D call TRDD3 (5 bases). The sequencing input was Vdelta1+ gamma-delta thymocytes from the thymus. Subset reported: FACS-sorted CD3+ TCRalphabeta- TCRVdelta1+ TCRVdelta2- thymocytes. This clonotype was sampled from a boy in the first two years of life who had congenital heart surgery. The CDR3 sequence is CALGGRMSTGFYTDKLIF. DNA for the CDR3: TGTGCTCTTGGGGGAAGGATGAGTACTGGATTCTACACCGATAAACTCATCTTT.